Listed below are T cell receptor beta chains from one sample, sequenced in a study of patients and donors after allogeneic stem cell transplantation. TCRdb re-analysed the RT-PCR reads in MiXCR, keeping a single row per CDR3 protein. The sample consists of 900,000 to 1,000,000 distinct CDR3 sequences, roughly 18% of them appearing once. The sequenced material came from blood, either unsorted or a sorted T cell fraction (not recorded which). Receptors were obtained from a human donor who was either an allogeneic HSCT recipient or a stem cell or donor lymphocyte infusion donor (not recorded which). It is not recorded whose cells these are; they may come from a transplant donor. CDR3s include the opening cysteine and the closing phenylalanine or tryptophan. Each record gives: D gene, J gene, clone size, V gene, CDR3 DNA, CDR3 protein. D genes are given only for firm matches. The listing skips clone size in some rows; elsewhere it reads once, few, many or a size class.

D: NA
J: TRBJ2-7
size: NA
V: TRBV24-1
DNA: TGTGCCACCAGCCAAGGGAGCGTATACGAGCAGTACTTC
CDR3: CATSQGSVYEQYF

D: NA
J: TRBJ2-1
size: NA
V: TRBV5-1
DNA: TGCGCCAGCAGCACTACTCAGGGTATACATGAGCAGTTCTTC
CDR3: CASSTTQGIHEQFF

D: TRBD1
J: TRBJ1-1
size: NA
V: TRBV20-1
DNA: TGCAGTGCTAGAGATTACCAAGGGGGCACGAACACTGAAGCTTTCTTT
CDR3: CSARDYQGGTNTEAFF

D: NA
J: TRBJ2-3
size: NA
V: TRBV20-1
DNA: TGCAGTGCTATATCCCGGGGGCGTAGCGATACGCAGTATTTT
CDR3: CSAISRGRSDTQYF

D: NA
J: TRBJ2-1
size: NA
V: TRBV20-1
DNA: TGCAGTGCTAGAGGCGTCCTGGGACTGGTTTCCTACAATGAGCAGTTCTTC
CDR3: CSARGVLGLVSYNEQFF

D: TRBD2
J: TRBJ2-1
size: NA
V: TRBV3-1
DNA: TGTGCCAGCAGCTCTCTTAGCGGGAGGGTTGCTGAGCAGTTCTTC
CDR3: CASSSLSGRVAEQFF

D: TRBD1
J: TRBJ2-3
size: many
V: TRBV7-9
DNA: TGTGCCAGCAGACTAGGGGGCGGCACAGATACGCAGTATTTT
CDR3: CASRLGGGTDTQYF

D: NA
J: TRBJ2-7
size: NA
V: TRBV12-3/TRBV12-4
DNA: TGTGCCAGCAGTTTATTAACAATCTTCAACGAGCAGTACTTC
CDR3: CASSLLTIFNEQYF

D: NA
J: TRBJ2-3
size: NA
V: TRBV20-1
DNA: TGCAGTGCTAGAGGGCAGGCCAGCACAGATACGCAGTATTTT
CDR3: CSARGQASTDTQYF

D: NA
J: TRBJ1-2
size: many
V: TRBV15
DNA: TGTGCCACCAGCAGAGATCTAGTAGCAGGGTCGTATGGCTACACCTTC
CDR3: CATSRDLVAGSYGYTF

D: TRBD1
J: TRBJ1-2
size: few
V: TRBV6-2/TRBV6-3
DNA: TGTGCCAGCAGACCTGTGCCGGGACAGGGAGACTATGGCTACACCTTC
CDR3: CASRPVPGQGDYGYTF

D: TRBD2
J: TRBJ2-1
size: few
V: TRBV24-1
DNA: TGTGCCACCAGTGATTTTTTGCCGGGGGGGTCCTACAATGAGCAGTTCTTC
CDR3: CATSDFLPGGSYNEQFF

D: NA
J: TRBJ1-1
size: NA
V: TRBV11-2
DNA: TGTGCCAGCAGCTTAAGATCGAGGGGAACTGAAGCTTTCTTT
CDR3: CASSLRSRGTEAFF

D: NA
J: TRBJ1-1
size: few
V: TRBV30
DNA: TGTGCCTGGAGTGGGGGTGGAAACACTGAAGCTTTCTTT
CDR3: CAWSGGGNTEAFF

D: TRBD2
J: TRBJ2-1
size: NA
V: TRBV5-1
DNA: TGCGCCAGCAGCTTGACTAGCGGGGGGAACTACAATGAGCAGTTCTTC
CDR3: CASSLTSGGNYNEQFF

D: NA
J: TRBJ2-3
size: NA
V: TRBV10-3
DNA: TGTGCCATCAGTGAGTCGATTAACGGGAGAGATATCCCAGATACGCAGTATTTT
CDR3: CAISESINGRDIPDTQYF

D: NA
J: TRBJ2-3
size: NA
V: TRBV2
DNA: TGTGCCAGCACCGAGGCAGATACGCAGTATTTT
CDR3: CASTEADTQYF

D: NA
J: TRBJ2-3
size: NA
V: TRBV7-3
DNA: TGTGCCAGCAGCTTAAGGAGCGACAGACGCACAGATACGCAGTATTTT
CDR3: CASSLRSDRRTDTQYF

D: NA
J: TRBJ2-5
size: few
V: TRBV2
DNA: TGTGCCAGCAGTGAGTTTCCCCGGGAGACCCAGTACTTC
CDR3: CASSEFPRETQYF

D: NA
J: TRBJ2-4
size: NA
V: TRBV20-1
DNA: TGCAGTGCCGAGAGCGGAGCCAAAAACATTCAGTACTTC
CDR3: CSAESGAKNIQYF

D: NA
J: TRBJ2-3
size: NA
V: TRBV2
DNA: TGTGCCAGCAGTGGGTGGACAGTTAGCACAGATACGCAGTATTTT
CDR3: CASSGWTVSTDTQYF

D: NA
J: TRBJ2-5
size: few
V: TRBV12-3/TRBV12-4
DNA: TGTGCCAGCACTCCCAAGGGGGAAGAGACCCAGTACTTC
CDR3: CASTPKGEETQYF

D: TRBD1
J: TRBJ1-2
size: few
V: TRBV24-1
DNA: TGTGCCACCAGTGATTCGACGGGACAGGGACATCGCTACACCTTC
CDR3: CATSDSTGQGHRYTF

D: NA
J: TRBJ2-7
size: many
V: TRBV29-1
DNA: TGCAGCACTATATCGGGCAGGAGTGGCTACGAGCAGTACTTC
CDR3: CSTISGRSGYEQYF

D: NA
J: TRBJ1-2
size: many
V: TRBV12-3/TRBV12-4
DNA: TGTGCCAGCAGTCCCCCGGGACATGGCTACACCTTC
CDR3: CASSPPGHGYTF

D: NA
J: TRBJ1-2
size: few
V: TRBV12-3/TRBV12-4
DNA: TGTGCCAGCAGTCAGACAGATTTGGATGGCTACACCTTC
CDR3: CASSQTDLDGYTF